These 7 T cell receptor beta chains were all obtained from the same sample, sequenced in a study of shared clonotypes between healthy human individuals. Libraries were prepared by immunoSEQ multiplex PCR; TCRdb keeps only in-frame clonotypes and omits some of them. The sample has approximately 740,000 clones, 74% seen once. Sample: memory CD4+ T cells sorted from blood. Subset given: CD45RA-negative fraction. The receptors stem from a woman aged 25 to 45 in good health.

Concerning this clone: It differs at one base from a far larger clone, so likely a read error. Other DNA sequences within the sample encode an identical CDR3. This chain joins TRBV9 and TRBJ2-2, with TRBD1 matching 8 bases. Per the germline V gene, CDR1 is SGDLS and CDR2 is YYNGEE. The CDR3 is 19 residues long. Written as DNA, the CDR3 is TGTGCCAGCAGCCCTCGGACAGGGAGCGTAACCTGGCTCGTAGGGGAACTGTTTTTT. Translating it yields CASSPRTGSVTWLVGELFF.

The V gene is TRBV9, the J gene TRBJ2-5; 7 nucleotides match TRBD2. The CDR3 is made up of 17 amino acids. Trimming removed 1 base from V and 3 bases from J; junction bases left unmatched: 12. The germline V gene encodes CDR1 SGDLS and CDR2 YYNGEE. DNA for the CDR3: TGTGCCAGCAGCGTATCCCCAGCGAGGAGCGGGGAAGAGACCCAGTACTTC. This translates into CASSVSPARSGEETQYF.

The genes are TRBV5-1 and TRBJ2-7; TRBD2 matches at 7 bases. Germline V lookup: CDR1 SGHRS, CDR2 YFSETQ. The V segment lost 5 bases and the J segment 2 bases; nucleotides outside the gene matches: 13. The CDR3 has 16 amino acids. The CDR3 loop reads CASSQSGTIGAYEQYF. The CDR3 DNA reads TGCGCCAGCAGTCAATCCGGGACTATTGGCGCCTACGAGCAGTACTTC.

This clone was seen a handful of times. The chain links TRBV10-3 to TRBJ2-1; weak D call: TRBD1 (7 bases). CDR1 and CDR2 from the germline V gene are ENHRY and SYGVKD. This CDR3 is built from 14 residues. With 10 bases removed from V and 8 bases from J, the gap between germline ends came to 21 bases. This CDR3 is CATRGVIVVDEQFF. CDR3 nucleotide sequence: TGTGCCACCAGGGGGGTGATAGTCGTCGATGAGCAGTTCTTC.

This chain uses TRBV27 with TRBJ2-7; TRBD2 matches at 7 bases. CDR3 length: 14 amino acids. After removal of 5 bases from V and 9 bases from J, the junction contained 13 bases not matched to a gene. The germline CDR1 and CDR2 sequences are MNHEY and SMNVEV (reference sequence). CDR3 DNA: TGTGCCAGCAGTCCCCTGGGAGGGGCCTTCGGGCAGTACTTC. Translation gives CASSPLGGAFGQYF.

As concerns this clone: The same CDR3 arises from other DNA sequences in this sample as well. This chain connects TRBV2 to TRBJ1-1; perhaps TRBD1 as D (5 bases). Germline CDR1 is SNHLY and CDR2 is FYNNEI. Between the trimmed V and J ends, which lost 6 bases and 0 bases, there was a span of 8 bases. The CDR3 has 13 amino acids. DNA of the CDR3: TGTGCCAGCAGCGGGGACCTGAACACTGAAGCTTTCTTT. This gives the protein CASSGDLNTEAFF.

V gene TRBV5-1 combines with J gene TRBJ2-2; a possible D gene is TRBD1 (5 bases). Trimming shortened V by 0 bases and J by 6 bases, and 6 bases separated the two germline ends. From germline, CDR1 is SGHRS and CDR2 YFSETQ. The CDR3 has 13 residues. DNA of the CDR3: TGCGCCAGCAGCTTGGAGGGGCCCGGGGAGCTGTTTTTT. It specifies CASSLEGPGELFF.